The present T cell receptor beta chain was sequenced within a study of T cells in Graves' hyperthyroidism and ophthalmopathy. Study-level information: Peripheral blood specimens were obtained at initial diagnosis, prior to any treatment.

Regions amplified from RNA transcripts were the TCR beta CDR3 regions. A first-round RT-PCR of the TCR CDR3 used the HTBI primer set. Via MiXCR, TCRdb re-called the multiplex PCR reads, giving one row per CDR3 protein. Of 500,000 to 600,000 distinct CDR3 sequences listed, around 17% are singletons. In this sample, this clonotype turned up many times. An absence of ophthalmopathy progression within 18 months meant stable Graves' hyperthyroidism. Exclusion criteria comprised uncontrolled infection, other autoimmune disease, pregnancy or lactation. The material sequenced was blood. This TCR came from a woman under 30 with Graves' hyperthyroidism.

The CDR3 DNA reads TGTGCCAGCAGTTCCTTCAGGGGGCATGGGTATGGCTACACCTTC. Its protein is CASSSFRGHGYGYTF. The J gene is TRBJ1-2, the V gene TRBV27; 8 bases align to TRBD1. V lost 4 bases, J lost 5 bases, and 9 bases stayed unmatched. Germline CDR1 reads MNHEY; CDR2 reads SMNVEV (reference sequence). The CDR3 totals 15 residues.